Listed below are T cell receptor beta chains from one sample, sequenced in a study of vaccination and CD4 T cells after COVID-19. TCRdb recomputed calls from the PCR reads with MiXCR, one row per CDR3 protein. The repertoire holds approximately 11,000 distinct CDR3 sequences, with 29% as singletons. What these receptors recognize is not known. Sequenced input: cultured CD4+ T cells from blood. All receptors derive from a human donor with COVID-19. Both conserved end residues are part of each CDR3. Each record gives: V gene, J gene, clone size, CDR3 protein. The size field is filled for only some rows; it gives once, few, many or a size class.

TRBV7-2	TRBJ2-3	.	CASSLAGGPSTDTQYF
TRBV19	TRBJ1-2	few	CASTRGGAGYGYTF
TRBV20-1	TRBJ1-1	few	CSARLGKAFF
TRBV7-9	TRBJ1-5	few	CASSSTGLSNQPQHF
TRBV4-3	TRBJ2-5	.	CASSQGRPSGQETQYF
TRBV19	TRBJ1-3	.	CASRTTGGPGNTIYF
TRBV25-1	TRBJ1-1	few	CASRDRLTRNTEAFF
TRBV5-1	TRBJ2-2	.	CASSPGGSTGELFF
TRBV5-1	TRBJ2-3	.	CASSFLAGGLSDTQYF
TRBV14	TRBJ2-2	.	CASSQLAGQNTGELFF
TRBV10-3	TRBJ2-7	.	CAISPGGLGDYEQYF
TRBV7-2	TRBJ2-4	few	CASSQGQNLAKNIQYF
TRBV6-5	TRBJ2-7	few	CASSYRPTGPSYEQYF
TRBV19	TRBJ2-1	once	CASSIRGGTYNEQFF
TRBV19	TRBJ1-2	.	CARFRQGADYGYTF
TRBV6-2/TRBV6-3	TRBJ2-7	once	CASSYSSPANEQYF
TRBV6-1	TRBJ1-4	.	CASSHRQGLMSLFF
TRBV9	TRBJ1-5	few	CASSVEGGPQHF
TRBV11-2	TRBJ1-4	.	CASSFHEYSTELFF
TRBV12-3/TRBV12-4	TRBJ1-2	.	CASSLVPVNGYTF
TRBV5-4	TRBJ2-1	.	CASSSGLDYNEQFF
TRBV28	TRBJ1-2	few	CASSLKFQYYGYTF
TRBV11-3	TRBJ1-3	few	CASSLDLVKGSGNTIYF
TRBV10-1	TRBJ1-2	.	CASSLTANYGYTF
TRBV11-2	TRBJ2-7	.	CASSQGGQGAWEQYF
TRBV7-2	TRBJ2-5	few	CASSPDRGRETQYF
TRBV20-1	TRBJ1-1	.	CSARVGLSAFF
TRBV5-4	TRBJ1-1	.	CASSPPTAGLKTEAFF
TRBV19	TRBJ1-5	few	CASSEGQTNQPQHF
TRBV27	TRBJ1-6	.	CASRTDADNSPLHF
TRBV19	TRBJ1-2	few	CASSSLRTGGAGYTF
TRBV6-1	TRBJ1-5	.	CASSRDGNQPQHF
TRBV14	TRBJ1-2	few	CASSQGTLPREYGYTF
TRBV30	TRBJ2-5	few	CAWSVGARGGETQYF
TRBV28	TRBJ2-7	.	CASKPGLAGLKSSYEQYF
TRBV6-1	TRBJ1-2	few	CASSHGTGPNYGYTF
TRBV19	TRBJ1-2	few	CASSTQTGGKGGYTF
TRBV9	TRBJ2-5	.	CASGGLGDGTQYF
TRBV20-1	TRBJ1-1	.	CSARDRRNTEAFF
TRBV20-1	TRBJ2-1	few	CSARVTRRSYNEQFF
TRBV11-3	TRBJ1-1	.	CASRGGAEAFF
TRBV2	TRBJ2-7	few	CASSSQSGTGVFYEQYF
TRBV25-1	TRBJ2-1	.	CASSRGTAVWYNEQFF
TRBV7-2	TRBJ2-3	few	CASSLEQSPSTDTQYF
TRBV5-6	TRBJ2-5	.	CASSFSTGGKETQYF
TRBV29-1	TRBJ1-2	.	CSVLTSSNYGYTF
TRBV5-4	TRBJ1-1	.	CASSWGVVGNTEAFF
TRBV20-1	TRBJ1-5	.	CSARVPAIAANQPQHF
TRBV12-3/TRBV12-4	TRBJ2-6	.	CASSPPLGPGGANVLTF
TRBV7-9	TRBJ1-1	.	CASSMTGKDTEAFF
TRBV11-2	TRBJ2-1	.	CASSFNIAGGDEQFF
TRBV28	TRBJ1-2	.	CASRHTGTADLTYGYTF
TRBV5-1	TRBJ2-2	few	CASSLAATGDGELFF
TRBV6-5	TRBJ1-5	few	CASSYRAGNQPQHF
TRBV11-2	TRBJ2-3	.	CASSLFEGDTQYF
TRBV6-2/TRBV6-3	TRBJ2-2	.	CASRQGGTGELFF
TRBV5-4	TRBJ2-5	few	CASSFGSVQQETQYF
TRBV18	TRBJ1-2	few	CASSPSDTRGYTF
TRBV19	TRBJ2-7	.	CASSIDAGHKVYEQYF
TRBV2	TRBJ2-7	.	CASSTGQGPYEQYF